This TCR beta chain originates from a study of cytomegalovirus exposure and HLA in healthy donors. V was trimmed by 3 bases and J by 6 bases, leaving 9 bases between them. Germline V gene sequence: CDR1 WNHNN, CDR2 SYGVQD (reference sequence). This CDR3 region has 13 residues. The PCR had 60 Vbeta and 13 Jbeta primers. The protocol was immunoSEQ multiplex PCR, while the TCRdb copy is restricted to in-frame clones and leaves out a portion. The sample table includes tens of thousands of clones. The J gene is TRBJ1-5, the V gene TRBV10-1, with D possibly matching TRBD1 (6 bases). Sequencing used PBMCs. This TCR derives from a woman aged 45-59 years in good health and CMV-seropositive. The DNA of the CDR3 is TGCGCCAGCAGTGATGCAGGGGTTCAGCCCCAGCATTTT. Protein sequence: CASSDAGVQPQHF.